This T cell receptor (beta chain) was captured by sequencing in a study of cytomegalovirus exposure and HLA in healthy donors. Worth noting for this clone: Within the sample, other DNA sequences also encode this same CDR3.

The PCR was carried out with 60 Vbeta primers and 13 Jbeta primers. Generated by immunoSEQ multiplex PCR, the TCRdb table keeps only in-frame clones and is missing some. The table has 150,000 to 200,000 clones, around 68% seen once. The CDR3 loop spans 16 amino acids. The ends lost 5 bases at V and 1 base at J; junction bases unmatched: 4. In germline, CDR1 is SGHTA, CDR2 FQGNSA. Sequencing used PBMCs. V gene TRBV7-2 combines with J gene TRBJ2-3, with 12 bases matching TRBD2. This TCR derives from a man aged 50-59 years in good health and CMV-seronegative. CDR3 sequence: CASSPLAGGRTDTQYF. The CDR3 DNA follows: TGTGCCAGCAGCCCACTAGCGGGGGGCCGCACAGATACGCAGTATTTT.